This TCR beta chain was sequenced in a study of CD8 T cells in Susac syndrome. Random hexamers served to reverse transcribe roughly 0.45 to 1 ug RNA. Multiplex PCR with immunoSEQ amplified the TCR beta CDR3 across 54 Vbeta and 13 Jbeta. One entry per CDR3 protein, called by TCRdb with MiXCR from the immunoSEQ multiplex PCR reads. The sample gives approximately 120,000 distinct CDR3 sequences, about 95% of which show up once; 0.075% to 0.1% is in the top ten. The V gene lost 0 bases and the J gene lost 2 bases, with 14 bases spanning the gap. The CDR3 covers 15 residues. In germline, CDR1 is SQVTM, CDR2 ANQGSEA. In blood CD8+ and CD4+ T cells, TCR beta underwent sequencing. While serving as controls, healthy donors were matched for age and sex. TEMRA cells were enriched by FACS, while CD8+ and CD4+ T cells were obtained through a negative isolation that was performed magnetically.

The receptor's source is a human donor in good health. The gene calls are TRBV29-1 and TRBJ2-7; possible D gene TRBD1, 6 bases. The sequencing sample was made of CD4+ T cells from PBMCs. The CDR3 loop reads CSVEDPGAGAYEQYF. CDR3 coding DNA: TGCAGCGTTGAAGATCCAGGGGCAGGGGCCTACGAGCAGTACTTC.